This T cell receptor (beta chain) was profiled in a study of shared clonotypes between healthy human individuals. General observations from the study: The genetic and exposure-history diversity represented was limited by few donors. Across a handful of donors, naive CD4 shared roughly 5%, naive CD8 under 4%, memory CD4 roughly 2.5%, memory CD8 0.4% to 0.5%.

About this clone: Its antigen is currently unknown.

Trimming took 5 bases from V and 8 from J, leaving 16 bases between them. Germline CDR1 and CDR2: SGHDT and YYEEEE. The CDR3 loop spans 13 amino acids. Libraries were prepared by immunoSEQ multiplex PCR; TCRdb keeps only in-frame clonotypes and omits some of them. The top ten clones hold about 1.5% of a sample with about 980,000 clones, more than 75% of them seen once. The sequence was collected from a young man in good health. Sample: memory CD4+ T cells sorted from blood. The subset here: CD45RA-negative fraction. The rearrangement links TRBV5-6 to TRBJ1-2; possibly TRBD1 for D (5 bases). The CDR3 is CASSYQGRKGYTF. Here the CDR3 DNA reads TGTGCCAGCAGTTACCAGGGACGGAAAGGCTACACCTTC.